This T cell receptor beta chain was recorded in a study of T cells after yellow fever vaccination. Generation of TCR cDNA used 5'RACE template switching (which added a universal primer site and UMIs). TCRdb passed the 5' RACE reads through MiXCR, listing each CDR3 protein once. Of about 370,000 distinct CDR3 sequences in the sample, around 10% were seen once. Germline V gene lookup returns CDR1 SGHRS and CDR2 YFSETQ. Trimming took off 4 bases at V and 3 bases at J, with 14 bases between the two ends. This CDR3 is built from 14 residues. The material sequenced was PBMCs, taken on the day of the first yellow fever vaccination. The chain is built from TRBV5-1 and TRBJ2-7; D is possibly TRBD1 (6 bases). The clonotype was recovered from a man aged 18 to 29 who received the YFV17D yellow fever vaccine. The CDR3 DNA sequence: TGCGCCAGCAGCGAGACAGGTGACAGCTACGAGCAGTACTTC. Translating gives CASSETGDSYEQYF. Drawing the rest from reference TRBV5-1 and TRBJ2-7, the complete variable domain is KAGVTQTPRYLIKTRGQQVTLSCSPISGHRSVSWYQQTPGQGLQFLFEYFSETQRNKGNFPGRFSGRQFSNSRSEMNVSTLELGDSALYLCASSETGDSYEQYFGPGTRLTVT.